This TCR beta chain comes out of a study of tumor and adjacent non-tumor tissue in lung cancer. Overall study results and limits: TCR diversity was significantly greater in tumor than normal lung tissue. Patients with more diverse tumor TCRs had worse survival. Normal lung showed higher cumulative top 100 clone frequency than tumor.

The library came from three nested PCR rounds adapted from ARM-PCR protocols. MiXCR, run by TCRdb on the multiplex PCR reads, gives a single entry per CDR3 protein. Here the sample spans 70,000 to 80,000 distinct CDR3 sequences, around 70% being singletons. RNA was extracted from bulk tissue without any cell sorting. Between August and November 2014, newly diagnosed, chemotherapy-naive lung cancer patients underwent thoracic surgery in China. Ends included, the CDR3 has 15 residues. CDR1 and CDR2 from the germline V gene are SQVTM and ANQGSEA. As concerns this clonotype: What it binds is not known. Given the absence of the conserved phenylalanine or tryptophan at the CDR3 end, a read error is likely. Because the CDR3's place on the DNA is in doubt, the DNA is left out and the CDR3 is given as listed by TCRdb.

The TCR originated in a woman between 40 and 55 years old with non-small cell lung cancer. The specimen sequenced was lung tumor tissue. This chain links TRBV29-1 with TRBJ2-6; the table's D call of TRBD1 was not tested on the DNA. The CDR3 is CSVSTGGSGANVLAV.